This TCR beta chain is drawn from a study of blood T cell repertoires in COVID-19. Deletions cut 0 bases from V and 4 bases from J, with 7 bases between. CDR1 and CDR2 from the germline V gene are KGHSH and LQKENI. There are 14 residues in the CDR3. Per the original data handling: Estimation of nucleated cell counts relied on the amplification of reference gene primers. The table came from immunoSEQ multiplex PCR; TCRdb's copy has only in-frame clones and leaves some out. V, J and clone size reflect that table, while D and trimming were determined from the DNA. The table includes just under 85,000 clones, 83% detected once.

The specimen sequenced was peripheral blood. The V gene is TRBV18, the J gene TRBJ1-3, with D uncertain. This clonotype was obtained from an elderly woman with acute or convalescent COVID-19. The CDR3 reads CASSPPAGGNTIYF. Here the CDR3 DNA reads TGTGCCAGCTCACCACCGGCAGGAGGAAACACCATATATTTT.